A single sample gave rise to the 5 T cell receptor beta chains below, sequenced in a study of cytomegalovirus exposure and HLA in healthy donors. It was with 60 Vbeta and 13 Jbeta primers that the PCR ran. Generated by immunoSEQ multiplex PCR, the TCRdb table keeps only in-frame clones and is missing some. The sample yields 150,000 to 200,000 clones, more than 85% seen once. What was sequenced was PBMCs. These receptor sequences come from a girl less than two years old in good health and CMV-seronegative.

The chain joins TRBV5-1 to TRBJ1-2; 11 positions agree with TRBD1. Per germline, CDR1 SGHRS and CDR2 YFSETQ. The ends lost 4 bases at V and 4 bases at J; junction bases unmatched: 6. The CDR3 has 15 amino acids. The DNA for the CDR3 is TGCGCCAGCAGCATAGGGACAGGGGGTCTCTATGGCTACACCTTC. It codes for CASSIGTGGLYGYTF.

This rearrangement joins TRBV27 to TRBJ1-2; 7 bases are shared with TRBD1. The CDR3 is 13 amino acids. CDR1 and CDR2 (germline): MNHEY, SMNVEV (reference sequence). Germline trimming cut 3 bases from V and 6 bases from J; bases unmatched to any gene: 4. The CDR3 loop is CASSFSQGDGYTF. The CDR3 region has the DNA TGTGCCAGCAGTTTCTCCCAGGGGGATGGCTACACCTTC.

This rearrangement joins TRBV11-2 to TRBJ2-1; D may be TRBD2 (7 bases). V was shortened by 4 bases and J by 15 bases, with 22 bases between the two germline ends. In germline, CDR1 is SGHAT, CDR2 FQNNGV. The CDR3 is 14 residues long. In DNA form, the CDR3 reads TGTGCCAGCAGCTCCCCCAGGGGAGGGACCGTTGGGTTCTTC. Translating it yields CASSSPRGGTVGFF.

CDR3 residues: CAWTGRGQGNQPQHF. The CDR3 DNA sequence: TGTGCCTGGACAGGGCGGGGGCAGGGCAATCAGCCCCAGCATTTT. The J gene is TRBJ1-5, the V gene TRBV30; a possible D gene is TRBD1 (6 bases). CDR1 GTSNPN and CDR2 SVGIG come from the germline V gene (reference sequence). The CDR3 is 15 amino acids. Trimming removed 4 bases from V and 2 bases from J, with 15 bases in between.

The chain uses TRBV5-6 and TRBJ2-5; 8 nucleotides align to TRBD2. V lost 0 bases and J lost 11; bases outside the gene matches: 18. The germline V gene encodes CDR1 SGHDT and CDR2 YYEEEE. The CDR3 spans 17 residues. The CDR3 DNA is TGTGCCAGCAGCTTGGAGGATCTTAGCGGGGTCTTGGGGGAGCAGTACTTC. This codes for CASSLEDLSGVLGEQYF.